The next 27 T cell receptor beta chains were all read from a single sample in a study of blood T cell repertoires in COVID-19. Using immunoSEQ multiplex PCR, the repertoire was profiled, and TCRdb retains in-frame clones only, with some absent. The table lists about 390,000 clones, around 87% of them singletons, with roughly 2.1% in the top ten. Input material: peripheral blood. The receptors were sampled from a woman aged 60-70 years with COVID-19, enrolled during active disease.

The chain uses TRBV10-2 and TRBJ2-7; TRBD2 matches at 11 bases. V lost 6 bases to trimming and J lost 6 bases; unmatched junction nucleotides: 10. From germline, CDR1 is WSHSY and CDR2 SAAADI. The length of the CDR3 is 15 residues. The CDR3 DNA is TGCGCCAGCAGAAGAGCTGGGCTAGCGGGGGGCGAGCAGTACTTC. Amino acid sequence: CASRRAGLAGGEQYF.

CDR3 sequence: CASSQDFAGTVIYGYTF. Here the CDR3 DNA reads TGTGCCAGCAGCCAAGATTTTGCCGGGACAGTTATCTATGGCTACACCTTC. This rearrangement joins TRBV14 to TRBJ1-2; 7 bases are a match to TRBD1. Germline assignment: CDR1 SGHDN and CDR2 FVKESK. J gave up 4 bases and V 0 bases, and 11 bases lay outside the gene matches. The CDR3 is made up of 17 amino acids.

V and J are TRBV7-8 and TRBJ2-5, with a weak D call TRBD2 (5 bases). V lost 1 base, J lost 4 bases, and 22 bases lay in between. Germline V gene lookup returns CDR1 SGHVS and CDR2 FQNEAQ. The CDR3 has 18 residues. This CDR3 reads CASSLGRVERYRRETQYF. CDR3 nucleotide sequence: TGTGCCAGCAGCTTAGGACGGGTGGAGCGGTATAGGAGAGAGACCCAGTACTTC.

The chain uses TRBV5-1 and TRBJ2-1, with D perhaps TRBD2 (6 bases). Trimming stripped 0 bases from V and 0 bases from J, with 13 bases between. The CDR3 is 17 amino acids. CDR1 is SGHRS and CDR2 is YFSETQ in the germline V gene. CDR3 amino acids: CASSLVGGYDSYNEQFF. The CDR3, as DNA: TGCGCCAGCAGCTTGGTCGGGGGATACGACTCCTACAATGAGCAGTTCTTC.

The rearrangement links TRBV27 to TRBJ1-6; 7 nucleotides agree with TRBD1. The ends lost 8 bases at V and 7 bases at J; junction bases unmatched: 11. The CDR3 spans 15 residues. Germline assignment: CDR1 MNHEY and CDR2 SMNVEV (reference sequence). As DNA, the CDR3 is TGTGCCAGCGGCCGGGACAGCCCTTTGAATTCACCCCTCCACTTT. Translated, it gives CASGRDSPLNSPLHF.

This clone was counted a single time. This chain links TRBV3-1 (or the pseudogene TRBV3-2) with TRBJ2-3, with TRBD1 identical over 9 bases. The CDR3 contains 18 residues. Germline V CDR1 and CDR2: LGHDT, YNNKEL (reference sequence). V gave up 4 bases and J gave up 4 bases; unmatched junction bases: 15. This chain's CDR3 is CASSPRQTGTGRSDTQYF. Here the CDR3 DNA reads TGTGCCAGCAGCCCACGACAGACCGGGACAGGGAGGTCAGATACGCAGTATTTT.

Written as DNA, the CDR3 is TGTGCCAGCAGCACTAGCGGGGGGCAACCAAATACGCAGTATTTT. It translates to CASSTSGGQPNTQYF. The chain employs TRBV6-6 and TRBJ2-3, with 12 bases identical to TRBD2. Germline loops: CDR1 MNHNY, CDR2 SVGAGI (reference sequence). This CDR3 is built from 15 residues. Trimming at V came to 6 bases and at J to 7 bases, leaving 8 bases not matched to a gene.

The chain couples TRBV28 to TRBJ1-6; D call uncertain. V was shortened by 3 bases and J by 12 bases, with 9 bases between the two germline ends. The germline V gene encodes CDR1 MDHEN and CDR2 SYDVKM. This CDR3 has 12 residues. CDR3 amino acids: CASSLPTVPLHF. CDR3 DNA: TGTGCCAGCAGTTTGCCTACAGTACCCCTCCACTTT.

The V and J genes are TRBV5-1 and TRBJ2-3, with TRBD2 matching over 9 bases. The CDR3 covers 15 residues. The V and J ends lost 2 bases and 6 bases, in that order; junction bases with no gene match: 7. Germline CDR1 and CDR2: SGHRS and YFSETQ. The CDR3 reads CASSLERGAHDTQYF. The CDR3 DNA is TGCGCCAGCAGCTTAGAGCGGGGGGCCCACGATACGCAGTATTTT.

V and J are TRBV3-1 (or the pseudogene TRBV3-2) and TRBJ2-5; TRBD1 agrees at 12 bases. Germline CDR1 reads LGHDT; CDR2 reads YNNKEL (reference sequence). V was pared by 3 bases and J by 9 bases, with 8 bases of the junction left unmatched. This CDR3 has 15 amino acids. The DNA for the CDR3 is TGTGCCAGCAGCCAGGGGGACAGGGGGCGCTGGGCCCAGTACTTC. This gives the protein CASSQGDRGRWAQYF.

This clone has only a few counts. This chain connects TRBV19 to TRBJ2-1, with 8 positions matching TRBD2. Germline CDR1 LNHDA, CDR2 SQIVND (reference sequence). CDR3 length: 12 residues. As DNA, the CDR3 is TGTGCTTCGGGAGGGGGATACAATGAGCAGTTCTTC. Amino acids: CASGGGYNEQFF.

The chain couples TRBV28 to TRBJ2-7; TRBD2 matches 9 bases. CDR3 length: 14 amino acids. Per the germline V gene, CDR1 is MDHEN and CDR2 is SYDVKM. Trimming cost V 5 bases and J 6 bases; bases outside gene matches: 8. This CDR3 reads CASSPAGGWFEQYF. CDR3 coding DNA: TGTGCCAGCAGTCCAGCGGGGGGCTGGTTCGAGCAGTACTTC. The complete variable domain, with remaining parts taken from reference TRBV28 and TRBJ2-7, reads DVKVTQSSRYLVKRTGEKVFLECVQDMDHENMFWYRQDPGLGLRLIYFSYDVKMKEKGDIPEGYSVSREKKERFSLILESASTNQTSMYLCASSPAGGWFEQYFGPGTRLTVT.

The chain recombines TRBV19 with TRBJ2-1; 13 bases are shared with TRBD2. Germline loops: CDR1 LNHDA, CDR2 SQIVND (reference sequence). The CDR3 length is 14 residues. V was pared by 7 bases and J by 10 bases, with 7 bases of the junction left unmatched. The CDR3 here is CASTGLAGAGEQFF. DNA of the CDR3: TGTGCCAGTACCGGACTAGCGGGGGCGGGAGAGCAGTTCTTC.

This chain links TRBV7-9 with TRBJ1-4; D not certain. The germline CDR1 and CDR2 sequences are SEHNR and FQNEAQ (reference sequence). V was pared by 4 bases and J by 3 bases, with 12 bases between. This CDR3 contains 15 residues. This CDR3 is CASSSGGMANEKLFF. As DNA, the CDR3 is TGTGCCAGCAGCTCTGGCGGCATGGCTAATGAAAAACTGTTTTTT.

This clone appeared once. The chain joins TRBV30 to TRBJ2-7, with D possibly TRBD1 on 6 matching bases. CDR1 is GTSNPN and CDR2 is SVGIG in the germline V gene (reference sequence). V dropped 6 bases and J dropped 3 bases, with 15 bases sitting between them. This CDR3 has 13 residues. CDR3 in DNA: TGTGCCTGTGGTCAGGGGCCCCTCTACGAGCAGTACTTC. Protein product: CACGQGPLYEQYF.

This clone was observed a single time. V usage is TRBV3-1 (or the pseudogene TRBV3-2) and J usage is TRBJ1-2; D remains ambiguous. Between the trimmed V and J ends, which lost 1 base and 1 base, there was a span of 4 bases. The germline CDR1 and CDR2 sequences are LGHDT and YNNKEL (reference sequence). This CDR3 region has 13 residues. The CDR3 loop is CASSQAFNYGYTF. In DNA form, the CDR3 reads TGTGCCAGCAGCCAAGCCTTTAACTATGGCTACACCTTC.

The V call is TRBV4-2, the J call TRBJ2-1; TRBD1 agrees at 7 bases. Germline V CDR1 and CDR2: LGHNA, YNFKEQ. Unmatched junction bases numbered 8, after V lost 3 bases and J lost 3 bases. The CDR3 consists of 16 residues. The CDR3: CASSQATGIGYNEQFF. The CDR3 DNA reads TGTGCCAGCAGCCAGGCGACAGGGATCGGCTACAATGAGCAGTTCTTC.

The chain carries TRBV4-1 and TRBJ2-5, with D tentatively TRBD1 (6 bases). Deletions cut 4 bases from V and 7 bases from J, with 19 bases between. Germline-derived CDR1 and CDR2 are MGHRA and YSYEKL. This CDR3 is 15 amino acids long. CDR3 nucleotide sequence: TGCGCCAGCAGCCGACAGGCCTCACTGGAGGTGACCCAGTACTTC. Translation gives CASSRQASLEVTQYF.

The V gene is TRBV5-1, the J gene TRBJ2-2; 7 positions match TRBD1. Per the germline V gene, CDR1 is SGHRS and CDR2 is YFSETQ. The CDR3 covers 15 residues. The V segment lost 4 bases and the J segment 1 base; nucleotides outside the gene matches: 4. The CDR3 sequence: CASSQRTGNTGELFF. As DNA, the CDR3 is TGCGCCAGCAGCCAGCGGACAGGGAACACCGGGGAGCTGTTTTTT.

This rearrangement joins TRBV5-1 to TRBJ2-7, with D unclear. The germline V gene encodes CDR1 SGHRS and CDR2 YFSETQ. V lost 2 bases to trimming and J lost 5 bases, with 14 bases between them. The CDR3 length is 14 residues. Here the CDR3 reads CASSLQTRTNEQYF. The CDR3 DNA is TGCGCCAGCAGCTTACAAACCAGAACGAACGAGCAGTACTTC.

The rearrangement links TRBV9 to TRBJ2-1; D is possibly TRBD1 (5 bases). Germline V gene data show CDR1 as SGDLS and CDR2 as YYNGEE. This CDR3 is 16 amino acids long. V was trimmed by 1 base and J by 0 bases, leaving 11 bases between them. This CDR3 reads CASSVRGDSSYNEQFF. The CDR3 coding sequence is TGTGCCAGCAGCGTACGCGGCGACAGCTCCTACAATGAGCAGTTCTTC.

V and J are TRBV18 and TRBJ1-6, with 9 bases aligning to TRBD1. The CDR3 extends over 15 amino acids. V was pared by 5 bases and J by 4 bases, with 3 bases of the junction left unmatched. Germline lookup yields CDR1 KGHSH and CDR2 LQKENI. In DNA, the CDR3 is TGTGCCAGCTCAGCCGGACAGGGGTATAATTCACCCCTCCACTTT. This encodes CASSAGQGYNSPLHF.

The V call is TRBV5-1, the J call TRBJ1-4; possible D gene TRBD1, 5 bases. CDR1 and CDR2 from the germline V gene are SGHRS and YFSETQ. V lost 2 bases and J lost 3, with 8 bases in between. The CDR3 spans 14 residues. The CDR3 region is CASSLQAANEKLFF. The CDR3 DNA follows: TGCGCCAGCAGCTTACAGGCGGCTAATGAAAAACTGTTTTTT.

The chain joins TRBV3-1 (or the pseudogene TRBV3-2) to TRBJ1-2; D perhaps matches TRBD1 (5 bases). Germline V gene lookup returns CDR1 LGHDT and CDR2 YNNKEL (reference sequence). The CDR3 runs 15 residues. V was trimmed by 4 bases and J by 2 bases, leaving 14 bases between them. In DNA form, the CDR3 reads TGTGCCAGCAGCCGGGGGGAGGCCGAGAACTATGGCTACACCTTC. It yields the protein CASSRGEAENYGYTF.

The gene calls are TRBV28 and TRBJ1-5; TRBD1 matches at 8 bases. The V and J ends lost 5 bases and 4 bases, in that order; junction bases with no gene match: 7. Germline loops: CDR1 MDHEN, CDR2 SYDVKM. CDR3 length: 15 amino acids. CDR3 region: CASSPGTGYNQPQHF. CDR3 bases: TGTGCCAGCAGTCCCGGGACAGGTTATAATCAGCCCCAGCATTTT.

The chain recombines TRBV7-9 with TRBJ2-1; D is perhaps TRBD2 (5 bases). Germline CDR1 reads SEHNR; CDR2 reads FQNEAQ (reference sequence). This CDR3 region has 14 residues. V gave up 4 bases and J gave up 7 bases, with 14 bases separating them. CDR3 DNA sequence: TGTGCCAGCAGCTCCACTCTCCGGGGAAATGAGCAGTTCTTC. It encodes CASSSTLRGNEQFF.

The chain recombines TRBV2 with TRBJ1-5; D may be TRBD1 (6 bases). The CDR3 consists of 16 residues. In germline, CDR1 is SNHLY, CDR2 FYNNEI. Deletions cut 10 bases from V and 2 bases from J, with 21 bases between. The CDR3 DNA sequence: TGTGCCACCCAAAGAGGGGGAAAAGGTGGCAATCAGCCCCAGCATTTT. It codes for CATQRGGKGGNQPQHF.